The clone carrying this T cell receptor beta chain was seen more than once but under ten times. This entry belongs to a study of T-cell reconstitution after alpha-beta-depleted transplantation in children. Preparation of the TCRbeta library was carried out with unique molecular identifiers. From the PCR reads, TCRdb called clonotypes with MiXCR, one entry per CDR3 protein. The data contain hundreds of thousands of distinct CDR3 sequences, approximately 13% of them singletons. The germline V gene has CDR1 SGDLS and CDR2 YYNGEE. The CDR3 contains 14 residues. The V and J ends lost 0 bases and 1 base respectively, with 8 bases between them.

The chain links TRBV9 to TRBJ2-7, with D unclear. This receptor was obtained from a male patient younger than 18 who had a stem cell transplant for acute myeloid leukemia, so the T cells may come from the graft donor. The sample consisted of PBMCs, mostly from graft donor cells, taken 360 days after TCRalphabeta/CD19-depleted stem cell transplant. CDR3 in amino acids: CASSVAVLSYEQYF. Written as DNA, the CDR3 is TGTGCCAGCAGCGTAGCTGTCTTATCCTACGAGCAGTACTTC.